The 5 T cell receptor beta chains below were found in one sample sequenced in a study of cytomegalovirus exposure and HLA in healthy donors. The PCR had 60 Vbeta and 13 Jbeta primers. The assay was immunoSEQ multiplex PCR, and TCRdb's table has in-frame clones only and misses some. The data hold 150,000 to 250,000 clones, with 85% observed a single time. Material: PBMCs. These receptors originate from a woman aged 50 to 60 in good health and CMV-seronegative.

This chain joins TRBV27 and TRBJ2-7, with 8 bases lining up with TRBD1. Germline CDR1 is MNHEY and CDR2 is SMNVEV (reference sequence). The V gene end was trimmed by 5 bases and the J gene end by 2 bases; junction bases not matched to a gene: 2. The CDR3 spans 13 residues. CDR3 residues: CASSRQGTYEQYF. DNA of the CDR3: TGTGCCAGCAGTAGACAGGGGACCTACGAGCAGTACTTC.

This clone showed up just a few times. The V and J genes are TRBV11-2 and TRBJ2-3; D is unresolved. CDR1 is SGHAT, CDR2 FQNNGV, per germline. Trimming took off 5 bases at V and 2 bases at J, with 2 bases between the two ends. The CDR3 is made up of 11 amino acids. CDR3 nucleotide sequence: TGTGCCAGCAGCCTCACAGATACGCAGTATTTT. This encodes CASSLTDTQYF. The whole variable domain, remainder taken from reference TRBV11-2 and TRBJ2-3, is EAGVAQSPRYKIIEKRQSVAFWCNPISGHATLYWYQQILGQGPKLLIQFQNNGVVDDSQLPKDRFSAERLKGVDSTLKIQPAKLEDSAVYLCASSLTDTQYFGPGTRLTVL.

The chain couples TRBV9 to TRBJ2-1; 9 bases line up with TRBD2. Germline loops: CDR1 SGDLS, CDR2 YYNGEE. The CDR3 spans 15 residues. V gave up 0 bases and J gave up 6 bases; unmatched junction bases: 4. CDR3: CASSVVAGAGNEQFF. The CDR3 DNA sequence: TGTGCCAGCAGCGTAGTAGCGGGAGCTGGCAATGAGCAGTTCTTC.

The genes are TRBV4-1 and TRBJ2-3, with D possibly being TRBD2 (7 bases). The CDR3 loop spans 16 amino acids. From germline, CDR1 is MGHRA and CDR2 YSYEKL. V was trimmed by 1 base and J by 5 bases, leaving 16 bases between them. The CDR3 coding sequence is TGCGCCAGCAGCCAAGGACATTTCGGGGGGCTAGATACGCAGTATTTT. Translation gives CASSQGHFGGLDTQYF.

V and J are TRBV7-9 and TRBJ2-5, with 12 bases that match TRBD2. CDR3 length: 15 residues. Germline CDR1 SEHNR, CDR2 FQNEAQ (reference sequence). The V and J ends lost 5 bases and 4 bases, in that order; junction bases with no gene match: 5. CDR3 sequence: CASSQTSGSLETQYF. The DNA of the CDR3 is TGTGCCAGCAGCCAGACTAGCGGGAGCTTAGAGACCCAGTACTTC.